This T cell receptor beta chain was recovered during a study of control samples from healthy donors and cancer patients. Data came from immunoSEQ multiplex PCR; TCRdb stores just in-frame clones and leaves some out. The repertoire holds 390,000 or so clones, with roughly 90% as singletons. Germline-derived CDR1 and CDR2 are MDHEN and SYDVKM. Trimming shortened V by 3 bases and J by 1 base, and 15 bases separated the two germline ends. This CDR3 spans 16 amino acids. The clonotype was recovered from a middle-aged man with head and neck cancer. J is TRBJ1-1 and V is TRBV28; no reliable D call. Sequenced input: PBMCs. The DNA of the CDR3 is TGTGCCAGCAGTTTTCCAGACGGGCTAGGGAACACTGAAGCTTTCTTT. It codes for CASSFPDGLGNTEAFF.